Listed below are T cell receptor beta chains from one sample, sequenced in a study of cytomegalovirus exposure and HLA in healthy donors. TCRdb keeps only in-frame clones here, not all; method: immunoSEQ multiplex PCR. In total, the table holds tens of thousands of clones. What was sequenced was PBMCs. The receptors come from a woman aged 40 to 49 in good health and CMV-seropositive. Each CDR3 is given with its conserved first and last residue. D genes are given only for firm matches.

CASSQDDRAGEVETQYF | TGCGCCAGCAGCCAAGATGATCGAGCGGGGGAAGTGGAGACCCAGTACTTC | TRBJ2-5 | TRBV4-1 | TRBD2
CASTSVGTGAEKLFF | TGTGCCAGCACCTCTGTCGGGACAGGGGCTGAAAAACTGTTTTTT | TRBJ1-4 | TRBV27 | TRBD1
CASAAQGRGGGYTF | TGTGCCAGCGCCGCACAGGGTCGGGGGGGAGGCTACACCTTC | TRBJ1-2 | TRBV25-1 | NA
CSVWQGNGEKLFF | TGCAGCGTCTGGCAGGGGAATGGTGAAAAACTGTTTTTT | TRBJ1-4 | TRBV29-1 | NA
CASSQLSGRASYEQYF | TGCGCCAGCAGCCAACTTAGCGGGAGGGCATCCTACGAGCAGTACTTC | TRBJ2-7 | TRBV4-3 | TRBD2
CASSTSGSVNEQYF | TGTGCCAGCAGCACTAGCGGGAGTGTGAACGAGCAGTACTTC | TRBJ2-7 | TRBV7-9 | TRBD2
CASSSGLAGAYEQYF | TGTGCCAGCAGCTCGGGACTAGCGGGTGCCTACGAGCAGTACTTC | TRBJ2-7 | TRBV13 | TRBD2
CASSPARGDTQYF | TGTGCCAGCAGCCCCGCCCGAGGGGATACGCAGTATTTT | TRBJ2-3 | TRBV7-3 | NA
CAWRSPGGARYGYTF | TGTGCCTGGAGGTCTCCTGGGGGGGCGCGTTATGGCTACACCTTC | TRBJ1-2 | TRBV30 | NA
CASSLGRANTEAFF | TGTGCCAGCAGCTTGGGCAGGGCCAACACTGAAGCTTTCTTT | TRBJ1-1 | TRBV11-1 | NA
CASEGVGYGYTF | TGTGCCAGCGAAGGGGTCGGGTATGGCTACACCTTC | TRBJ1-2 | TRBV30 | NA
CASSQPGRNNEQFF | TGCGCCAGCAGCCAACCCGGGAGAAACAATGAGCAGTTCTTC | TRBJ2-1 | TRBV4-1 | NA
CASSSGLAAGEQYF | TGTGCCAGCAGCTCGGGACTAGCGGCGGGCGAGCAGTACTTC | TRBJ2-7 | TRBV5-6 | TRBD2
CAWSIGLEAAIYF | TGTGCCTGGAGCATCGGACTGGAAGCTGCCATATATTTT | TRBJ1-3 | TRBV30 | NA
CASSSGTGGPIQYF | TGTGCCAGCAGCAGCGGGACGGGCGGACCCATTCAGTACTTC | TRBJ2-4 | TRBV28 | TRBD2
CASSPLAASYEQYF | TGTGCCAGCAGCCCACTAGCGGCCTCCTACGAGCAGTACTTC | TRBJ2-7 | TRBV6-6 | TRBD2
CASSRDFWSNEQFF | TGTGCCAGCAGTCGGGACTTTTGGAGTAATGAGCAGTTCTTC | TRBJ2-1 | TRBV6-6 | NA
CASSLASEVKNEQFF | TGCGCCAGCAGCTTGGCCAGTGAGGTTAAGAATGAGCAGTTCTTC | TRBJ2-1 | TRBV5-1 | NA
CSVEAVAGGGEQFF | TGCAGCGTCGAGGCGGTAGCGGGAGGAGGTGAGCAGTTCTTC | TRBJ2-1 | TRBV29-1 | TRBD2
CASSLGAEGTEAFF | TGTGCCAGCAGCCTAGGGGCGGAGGGGACGGAAGCTTTCTTT | TRBJ1-1 | TRBV2 | NA
CASSLNAGLGERHEQFF | TGTGCCAGCAGCTTAAACGCGGGCCTCGGAGAACGGCATGAGCAGTTCTTC | TRBJ2-1 | TRBV7-3 | NA
CASSSSTSGRGLQETQYF | TGTGCCAGCAGCTCCTCGACTAGCGGGAGGGGGCTCCAAGAGACCCAGTACTTC | TRBJ2-5 | TRBV11-2 | TRBD2
CASSRQGAYGYTF | TGTGCCAGCAGCCGACAAGGGGCGTATGGCTACACCTTC | TRBJ1-2 | TRBV6-6 | NA
CASSTRQGQALATSNEKLFF | TGTGCCAGCAGCACCCGGCAGGGACAGGCCCTAGCCACCTCTAATGAAAAACTGTTTTTT | TRBJ1-4 | TRBV21-1 | NA
CASNAQVNYEQYF | TGTGCCAGCAATGCACAAGTAAACTACGAGCAGTACTTC | TRBJ2-7 | TRBV28 | NA
CASSLWTGGENEQFF | TGTGCCAGCAGTTTGTGGACAGGGGGTGAGAATGAGCAGTTCTTC | TRBJ2-1 | TRBV6-5 | TRBD1
CASRDRTATNEKLFF | TGTGCCAGTCGCGACAGGACTGCAACTAATGAAAAACTGTTTTTT | TRBJ1-4 | TRBV7-9 | NA
CAWISHGYTF | TGTGCCTGGATCTCCCATGGCTACACCTTC | TRBJ1-2 | TRBV30 | NA
CASSPRAPGTGYNEQFF | TGTGCCAGCTCACCTCGGGCTCCCGGGACAGGATACAATGAGCAGTTCTTC | TRBJ2-1 | TRBV18 | TRBD1
CASSLSRGSSYEQYF | TGTGCCAGCAGCTTGTCACGGGGTAGCTCCTACGAGCAGTACTTC | TRBJ2-7 | TRBV5-4 | NA
CSVTGFGSYNEQFF | TGCAGCGTTACAGGTTTTGGCTCCTACAATGAGCAGTTCTTC | TRBJ2-1 | TRBV29-1 | NA
CASSILAGGEQFF | TGTGCCAGTAGTATACTAGCGGGAGGTGAGCAGTTCTTC | TRBJ2-1 | TRBV19 | TRBD2
CASSLGTGSTGELFF | TGTGCCAGCAGCTTAGGGACAGGGAGCACCGGGGAGCTGTTTTTT | TRBJ2-2 | TRBV13 | TRBD1
CASSIDLRLAGVSGELFF | TGTGCCAGTAGTATAGATCTTCGACTAGCGGGAGTTTCCGGGGAGCTGTTTTTT | TRBJ2-2 | TRBV19 | TRBD2
CASSQEGSRHTDTQYF | TGTGCCAGCAGCCAAGAGGGGAGTCGTCACACAGATACGCAGTATTTT | TRBJ2-3 | TRBV4-2 | NA
CAWSLLGEKAFF | TGTGCCTGGAGTCTCCTTGGGGAGAAAGCTTTCTTT | TRBJ1-1 | TRBV30 | NA
CASSTAGGGNTGELFF | TGTGCCAGCAGCACCGCGGGGGGCGGGAACACCGGGGAGCTGTTTTTT | TRBJ2-2 | TRBV28 | TRBD2
CASSLWGGEQFF | TGTGCCAGCAGTTTATGGGGAGGTGAGCAGTTCTTC | TRBJ2-1 | TRBV28 | NA
CASSQDPFSNQPQHF | TGCGCCAGCAGCCAAGATCCCTTTAGCAATCAGCCCCAGCATTTT | TRBJ1-5 | TRBV4-3 | NA
CASSPVRGGSYNEQFF | TGTGCCAGCAGTCCGGTCCGCGGGGGCTCCTACAATGAGCAGTTCTTC | TRBJ2-1 | TRBV27 | TRBD2
CASSPSSGRGSKQAKQYF | TGTGCCAGCTCACCATCGAGTGGGCGGGGATCCAAACAAGCCAAGCAGTACTTC | TRBJ2-7 | TRBV18 | NA
CASSLPQGVQPQHF | TGTGCCAGCAGTTTACCCCAGGGGGTTCAGCCCCAGCATTTT | TRBJ1-5 | TRBV28 | TRBD1
CASSLGGLGNQPQHF | TGTGCCAGCAGCTTAGGAGGGTTGGGCAATCAGCCCCAGCATTTT | TRBJ1-5 | TRBV7-9 | NA
CASSPGGGRGDTQYF | TGTGCTAGCAGCCCCGGCGGAGGGAGAGGAGATACGCAGTATTTT | TRBJ2-3 | TRBV7-7 | NA
CAWNEGGLLAGGPSFEQYF | TGTGCCTGGAACGAGGGAGGTTTACTAGCGGGAGGGCCTTCGTTCGAGCAGTACTTC | TRBJ2-7 | TRBV30 | TRBD2
CASHTLHDSNQPQHF | TGTGCCAGCCACACACTACACGATAGCAATCAGCCCCAGCATTTT | TRBJ1-5 | TRBV6-1 | NA
CASSEIPGQELGTQYF | TGTGCCAGCAGTGAGATCCCGGGACAAGAGCTCGGGACCCAGTACTTC | TRBJ2-5 | TRBV2 | NA
CASSSGLAISSYNEQFF | TGTGCCAGCAGCTCGGGACTAGCGATCAGCTCCTACAATGAGCAGTTCTTC | TRBJ2-1 | TRBV5-6 | TRBD2
CASGLVWGGPGLETQYF | TGTGCTAGTGGTTTGGTATGGGGAGGGCCAGGTTTGGAGACCCAGTACTTC | TRBJ2-5 | TRBV12-5 | TRBD2
CASSLTDRGDTEAFF | TGCGCCAGCAGCCTCACGGACAGGGGAGACACTGAAGCTTTCTTT | TRBJ1-1 | TRBV4-1 | TRBD1
CSVNRGMNTEAFF | TGCAGCGTAAACAGGGGCATGAACACTGAAGCTTTCTTT | TRBJ1-1 | TRBV29-1 | TRBD1
CASSARQSSTDTQYF | TGTGCCAGCAGCGCAAGACAGTCCTCCACAGATACGCAGTATTTT | TRBJ2-3 | TRBV7-9 | NA
CASSPHARGGYAFF | TGTGCCAGCAGTCCACACGCCAGGGGCGGGTACGCTTTCTTT | TRBJ1-1 | TRBV27 | NA
CASSPSLAEPPYEQYF | TGTGCCAGCAGCCCATCGCTCGCGGAGCCGCCCTACGAGCAGTACTTC | TRBJ2-7 | TRBV27 | NA
CASSPIPAPGDYGYTF | TGTGCCAGCTCACCCATACCCGCGCCGGGGGACTATGGCTACACCTTC | TRBJ1-2 | TRBV18 | NA